Each of the 27 T cell receptor beta chains below was sequenced from the same sample in a study of Ad26.COV2.S vaccination and SARS-CoV-2 variants. Indicated treatment: around 19 received Ad26.COV2.S at low or high dose, single or two shots; roughly 5 received placebo; per-sample allocation not given. Sampling occurred on day 63 after the first vaccine or placebo injection. Method: immunoSEQ multiplex PCR; TCRdb's copy keeps in-frame clones and lacks some. The data contain about 240,000 clones, approximately 87% of them singletons. The sample consisted of peripheral blood, taken in a trial of Ad26.COV2.S vaccine versus placebo. The receptors were sampled from a person aged 18-65 years who received the Ad26.COV2.S COVID-19 vaccine or a placebo.

The V and J genes are TRBV19 and TRBJ2-7; either TRBD1 or TRBD2 may supply D (6 bases each). The CDR3 covers 15 residues. V gave up 9 bases and J gave up 4 bases, with 22 bases separating them. Per the germline V gene, CDR1 is LNHDA and CDR2 is SQIVND (reference sequence). CDR3 coding DNA: TGTGCCAGCACCCCCCGGGGAGAGGGGGGATACGAGCAGTACTTC. Residues: CASTPRGEGGYEQYF.

The rearrangement links TRBV29-1 to TRBJ1-1, with 12 nucleotides matching TRBD1. Germline V gene data show CDR1 as SQVTM and CDR2 as ANQGSEA. V trimming: 6 bases; J trimming: 1 base; junction bases outside the gene matches: 3. This CDR3 has 14 residues. The CDR3 is CSVGTGGRNTEAFF. The CDR3 coding sequence is TGCAGCGTCGGGACAGGGGGCAGGAACACTGAAGCTTTCTTT.

V usage is TRBV27 and J usage is TRBJ2-3; no firm D call. The CDR3 consists of 12 residues. V lost 3 bases and J 6 bases, leaving 7 bases between the germline ends. Germline V gene sequence: CDR1 MNHEY, CDR2 SMNVEV (reference sequence). In DNA form, the CDR3 reads TGTGCCAGCAGTTTCCCCGGGGATACGCAGTATTTT. It specifies CASSFPGDTQYF.

The chain recombines TRBV19 with TRBJ2-1; 9 bases fit TRBD2. V lost 5 bases and J lost 4; bases outside the gene matches: 6. In germline, CDR1 is LNHDA, CDR2 SQIVND (reference sequence). The CDR3 has 15 amino acids. Here the CDR3 reads CASSPLTSGYNEQFF. The CDR3 DNA is TGTGCCAGTAGTCCGTTGACTAGCGGATACAATGAGCAGTTCTTC.

The rearrangement joins TRBV29-1 to TRBJ2-7; D is undetermined. Germline lookup yields CDR1 SQVTM and CDR2 ANQGSEA. The CDR3 has 11 amino acids. V lost 2 bases and J lost 5, with 7 bases in between. This chain's CDR3 is CSVEKANEQYF. CDR3 bases: TGCAGCGTTGAAAAGGCAAACGAGCAGTACTTC.

The chain is built from TRBV19 and TRBJ1-5; D remains ambiguous. This CDR3 is 14 amino acids long. V was trimmed by 3 bases and J by 7 bases, leaving 13 bases between them. Germline assignment: CDR1 LNHDA and CDR2 SQIVND (reference sequence). The CDR3 loop is CASSMALSEQPQHF. Written as DNA, the CDR3 is TGTGCCAGTAGTATGGCGTTATCGGAACAGCCCCAGCATTTT.

This clone came up once. The V and J genes are TRBV7-2 and TRBJ2-7, with 8 bases lining up with TRBD2. The germline CDR1 and CDR2 sequences are SGHTA and FQGNSA. Trimming took 6 bases from V and 0 from J; bases not matched to a gene: 4. The CDR3 is 14 residues long. The DNA for the CDR3 is TGTGCCAGCAGTGTAGCGGGGAGCTCCTACGAGCAGTACTTC. It specifies CASSVAGSSYEQYF. The full variable domain, in which reference TRBV7-2 and TRBJ2-7 provide the parts outside the CDR3, is GAGVSQSPSNKVTEKGKDVELRCDPISGHTALYWYRQSLGQGLEFLIYFQGNSAPDKSGLPSDRFSAERTGGSVSTLTIQRTQQEDSAVYLCASSVAGSSYEQYFGPGTRLTVT.

The V call is TRBV6-2 or TRBV6-3, the J call TRBJ2-1; D might be TRBD2 (5 bases). The CDR3 has 12 amino acids. Germline CDR1 and CDR2: MNHEY and SVGEGT. Trimming took 2 bases from V and 10 from J, leaving 9 bases between them. The CDR3 spells CASSYSTGEQFF. The CDR3 DNA is TGTGCCAGCAGTTACAGCACGGGGGAGCAGTTCTTC.

The V and J genes are TRBV7-9 and TRBJ2-4; D remains ambiguous. From germline, CDR1 is SEHNR and CDR2 FQNEAQ (reference sequence). Trimming cost V 1 base and J 7 bases, with 5 bases left between them. CDR3 length: 12 residues. The CDR3 sequence: CASSLDPNIQYF. The CDR3 DNA is TGTGCCAGCAGCTTAGACCCTAACATTCAGTACTTC.

The chain carries TRBV25-1 and TRBJ1-4; tentative D call: TRBD1 (6 bases). V lost 8 bases, J lost 5 bases, and 18 bases lay in between. This CDR3 is built from 15 residues. Germline assignment: CDR1 MGHDK and CDR2 SYGVNS. CDR3 sequence (DNA): TGTGCCAGCCTTTCCCCGACAGGCCAGAATGAAAAACTGTTTTTT. Amino acid sequence: CASLSPTGQNEKLFF. The full variable domain, with the rest looked up from reference TRBV25-1 and TRBJ1-4, is EADIYQTPRYLVIGTGKKITLECSQTMGHDKMYWYQQDPGMELHLIHYSYGVNSTEKGDLSSESTVSRIRTEHFPLTLESARPSHTSQYLCASLSPTGQNEKLFFGSGTQLSVL.

For this clone: The junction differs from germline at one of its ends, possibly a read error. This chain links TRBV7-7 with TRBJ2-5; a weak D match, TRBD2 (6 bases). The CDR3 loop spans 15 amino acids. Germline V gene sequence: CDR1 SSHAT, CDR2 FNYEAQ (reference sequence). The CDR3 nucleotides read TGTGCTAGCAGCTTAGCGCTGGGGGGCCAAGAGACCCAGTACTTC. It translates to CASSLALGGQETQYF.

The chain joins TRBV10-3 to TRBJ1-3, with D uncertain. CDR1 is ENHRY, CDR2 SYGVKD, per germline. The CDR3 covers 13 residues. Trimming stripped 0 bases from V and 4 bases from J, with 4 bases between. The CDR3 sequence: CAISESEGNTIYF. CDR3 coding DNA: TGTGCCATCAGTGAGTCTGAAGGAAACACCATATATTTT.

The rearrangement uses TRBV4-3 and TRBJ2-2; D may be TRBD2 (6 bases). Looked up from germline, CDR1 is LGHNA and CDR2 is YSLEER. Deletions cut 0 bases from V and 8 bases from J, with 13 bases between. The CDR3 has 15 amino acids. CDR3 sequence reads: CASSQEGRSGGELFF. In DNA form, the CDR3 reads TGCGCCAGCAGCCAAGAGGGGAGGAGCGGGGGGGAGCTGTTTTTT.

To note about this clone: This CDR3 is also generated by other DNA sequences in the sample. This chain uses TRBV9 with TRBJ1-1; D not certain. CDR1 and CDR2 (germline): SGDLS, YYNGEE. The V and J ends lost 0 bases and 2 bases respectively, with 5 bases between them. CDR3 length: 13 residues. The CDR3 loop is CASSVAVNTEAFF. In nucleotides, the CDR3 is TGTGCCAGCAGCGTAGCGGTTAACACTGAAGCTTTCTTT.

The genes are TRBV15 and TRBJ2-7; D remains unclear. V was trimmed by 11 bases and J by 3 bases, leaving 14 bases between them. This CDR3 has 12 residues. CDR1 LNHNV and CDR2 YYDKDF come from the germline V gene (reference sequence). CDR3 nucleotide sequence: TGTGCCCCCCCCTCTAAAAACTACGAGCAGTACTTC. Its translation is CAPPSKNYEQYF. Filled out from reference TRBV15 and TRBJ2-7, the complete variable domain reads DAMVIQNPRYQVTQFGKPVTLSCSQTLNHNVMYWYQQKSSQAPKLLFHYYDKDFNNEADTPDNFQSRRPNTSFCFLDIRSPGLGDTAMYLCAPPSKNYEQYFGPGTRLTVT.

The rearrangement joins TRBV19 to TRBJ1-4; D ambiguous. CDR1 and CDR2 from the germline V gene are LNHDA and SQIVND (reference sequence). The CDR3 extends over 14 amino acids. Between the trimmed V and J ends, which lost 0 bases and 8 bases, there was a span of 10 bases. The DNA of the CDR3 is TGTGCCAGTAGTATAGATATACGGCCAGAAAAACTGTTTTTT. It translates to CASSIDIRPEKLFF.

The chain recombines TRBV23-1 with TRBJ1-4; 12 bases fit TRBD1. TRBV23-1 is an ORF; its function is uncertain. V shed 4 bases and J 8 bases; nucleotides not matched to a gene: 14. This CDR3 is built from 18 residues. CDR3 bases: TGCGCCAGCAGTCGAAAACCGGGACAGGGGGCATGGGGAGAAAAACTGTTTTTT. As protein: CASSRKPGQGAWGEKLFF.

The CDR3 DNA follows: TGTGCCAGTAGCCCCGCAGGGAACACCGGGGAGCTGTTTTTT. This codes for CASSPAGNTGELFF. V gene TRBV19 combines with J gene TRBJ2-2; D unresolved. CDR1 LNHDA and CDR2 SQIVND come from the germline V gene (reference sequence). The CDR3 contains 14 residues. Trimming left V 6 bases short and J 1 base short, with 9 bases between.

The chain is built from TRBV7-8 and TRBJ2-7, with TRBD1 as a possible D gene (7 bases). Per the germline V gene, CDR1 is SGHVS and CDR2 is FQNEAQ. V shed 5 bases and J shed 4 bases, with 9 bases lying between them. This CDR3 comprises 12 residues. The CDR3 loop reads CASSAGQYEQYF. The CDR3 DNA sequence: TGTGCCAGCAGCGCGGGACAGTACGAGCAGTACTTC.

The J gene is TRBJ2-6, the V gene TRBV6-2 or TRBV6-3, with D perhaps matching TRBD1 (7 bases). This CDR3 comprises 20 residues. Germline CDR1 is MNHEY and CDR2 is SVGEGT. The V end lost 0 bases, the J end lost 3 bases, and 21 bases lay between the germline ends. This CDR3 is CASSYSIFRGRGDGANVLTF. The CDR3 DNA sequence: TGTGCCAGCAGTTACTCGATCTTCAGGGGCAGGGGGGATGGGGCCAACGTCCTGACTTTC.

Comments on this clone: Other DNA sequences in the sample encode the same CDR3. This rearrangement joins TRBV19 to TRBJ2-7; 11 bases map to TRBD2. The CDR3 is 15 amino acids. V dropped 3 bases and J dropped 2; count of bases not matched to a gene: 3. Germline V gives CDR1 LNHDA, CDR2 SQIVND (reference sequence). The CDR3 bases are TGTGCCAGTAGTATGGGGGGACTAGCGGCCTACGAGCAGTACTTC. Its translation: CASSMGGLAAYEQYF.

The chain is built from TRBV4-2 and TRBJ1-2, with D possibly matching TRBD1 (5 bases). V was clipped by 3 bases and J by 3 bases, with 11 bases between them. The germline gives CDR1 LGHNA, CDR2 YNFKEQ. CDR3 length: 14 residues. CDR3 bases: TGTGCCAGCAGCCAGGCGGGGCCAGACTATGGCTACACCTTC. It yields the protein CASSQAGPDYGYTF.

The chain carries TRBV30 and TRBJ1-6; 7 bases match TRBD1. The CDR3 runs 13 residues. The V segment lost 1 base and the J segment 7 bases; nucleotides outside the gene matches: 1. Germline loops: CDR1 GTSNPN, CDR2 SVGIG (reference sequence). The CDR3 DNA sequence: TGTGCCTGGAGTGACAGGGGAAATTCACCCCTCCACTTT. This encodes CAWSDRGNSPLHF.

The chain uses TRBV3-1 (or the pseudogene TRBV3-2) and TRBJ2-1, with 8 bases aligning to TRBD2. Germline V CDR1 and CDR2: LGHDT, YNNKEL (reference sequence). The CDR3 has 16 amino acids. Germline trimming cut 0 bases from V and 7 bases from J; bases unmatched to any gene: 8. CDR3 nucleotide sequence: TGTGCCAGCAGCCAAGAGAGCGGGGGCCCCGGGAATGAGCAGTTCTTC. Translated, it gives CASSQESGGPGNEQFF.

The chain combines TRBV6-2 or TRBV6-3 with TRBJ2-6, with 7 nucleotides matching TRBD1. The ends lost 6 bases at V and 2 bases at J; junction bases unmatched: 4. Germline assignment: CDR1 MNHEY and CDR2 SVGEGT. CDR3 length equals 15 residues. The CDR3 nucleotides are TGTGCCAGCAGCAATGACAGGGCTGGGGCCAACGTCCTGACTTTC. Residues: CASSNDRAGANVLTF.

This clone was recorded many times. This chain links TRBV6-4 with TRBJ1-5, with 10 nucleotides matching TRBD1. Germline V gene data show CDR1 as MRHNA and CDR2 as SNTAGT. The J segment lost 5 bases and the V segment lost 0 bases, leaving 4 bases of the junction unmatched. The CDR3 spans 16 residues. CDR3 protein: CASSDSGQGIYQPQHF. The CDR3 DNA is TGTGCCAGCAGTGACTCGGGACAGGGGATTTATCAGCCCCAGCATTTT.

V usage is TRBV28 and J usage is TRBJ1-5; TRBD1 matches 9 bases. The length of the CDR3 is 16 residues. V gave up 2 bases and J gave up 5 bases; unmatched junction bases: 7. Germline V CDR1 and CDR2: MDHEN, SYDVKM. This CDR3 reads CASSLPPGQGHQPQHF. The CDR3 DNA reads as TGTGCCAGCAGTTTACCTCCGGGACAGGGTCATCAGCCCCAGCATTTT. The whole variable domain, filled in from reference TRBV28 and TRBJ1-5, reads DVKVTQSSRYLVKRTGEKVFLECVQDMDHENMFWYRQDPGLGLRLIYFSYDVKMKEKGDIPEGYSVSREKKERFSLILESASTNQTSMYLCASSLPPGQGHQPQHFGDGTRLSIL.